Listed below are T cell receptor beta chains from one sample, sequenced in a study of blood T cells in healthy people across ages. Each CDR3 protein gets one entry after TCRdb re-called the 5' RACE reads with MiXCR. Here the sample spans approximately 1,000,000 distinct CDR3 sequences, more than 35% being singletons. The sample comprised blood. The receptors derive from an older woman in good health. Each CDR3 is given with its conserved first and last residue. A D gene is named only where the DNA matches it firmly. Where a row states a size, it is once, few, many or the class of an expanded clone; other rows omit it.

D gene,clone size,J gene,V gene,CDR3 protein,CDR3 DNA
-,-,TRBJ1-6,TRBV25-1,CASGTGTPYSPLHF,TGTGCCAGCGGCACCGGGACTCCTTATTCACCCCTCCACTTT
-,-,TRBJ2-5,TRBV7-9,CASSQTGTSKETQYF,TGTGCCAGCAGCCAAACCGGGACCTCTAAAGAGACCCAGTACTTC
TRBD2,few,TRBJ2-5,TRBV15,CATSRDLGLAETQYF,TGTGCCACCAGCAGAGATCTGGGACTAGCGGAGACCCAGTACTTC
TRBD1,-,TRBJ2-7,TRBV15,CATSRAAGGDEQYF,TGTGCCACCAGCAGAGCTGCAGGGGGCGACGAGCAGTACTTC
TRBD2,-,TRBJ2-5,TRBV6-5,CASRLAGGPETQYF,TGTGCCAGCAGGCTAGCGGGAGGGCCGGAGACCCAGTACTTC
-,many,TRBJ2-5,TRBV6-5,CASSSGHGKETQYF,TGTGCCAGCAGTTCGGGACATGGAAAAGAGACCCAGTACTTC
TRBD1,few,TRBJ2-6,TRBV20-1,CSARVSTGDTSGANVLTF,TGCAGTGCTAGAGTCTCGACAGGGGACACCTCTGGGGCCAACGTCCTGACTTTC
TRBD1,-,TRBJ2-5,TRBV6-2/TRBV6-3,CASSGQGGNEQYF,TGTGCCAGCAGTGGACAGGGGGGGAATGAGCAGTACTTC
TRBD2,-,TRBJ2-7,TRBV18,CASSHFPMLAGGLYEQYF,TGTGCCAGCTCACACTTCCCCATGCTAGCGGGAGGGCTCTACGAGCAGTACTTC
-,-,TRBJ1-5,TRBV14,CASSPGPGRGQPQHF,TGTGCCAGCAGCCCGGGGCCGGGGCGGGGTCAGCCCCAGCATTTT
-,many,TRBJ1-6,TRBV6-2/TRBV6-3,CASSYYQDSPLHF,TGTGCCAGCAGTTACTATCAGGATTCACCCCTCCACTTT
TRBD1,-,TRBJ2-3,TRBV7-8,CASSQRTGRGTDTQYF,TGTGCCAGCAGTCAAAGGACAGGGCGGGGCACAGATACGCAGTATTTT
TRBD2,-,TRBJ2-7,TRBV7-3,CASSPQGAGRVNEQYF,TGTGCCAGCAGCCCCCAAGGGGCCGGGAGGGTCAACGAGCAGTACTTC
-,few,TRBJ2-1,TRBV14,CASSRSGIEQFF,TGTGCCAGCAGCCGCTCAGGTATTGAGCAGTTCTTC
-,few,TRBJ2-3,TRBV7-2,CASLPAWDKSTDTQYF,TGTGCCAGCTTACCCGCGTGGGACAAGAGCACAGATACGCAGTATTTT
TRBD1,-,TRBJ2-3,TRBV7-9,CASSLGAGGLYTQYF,TGTGCCAGCAGCTTAGGGGCAGGGGGCTTATATACGCAGTATTTT
-,-,TRBJ2-3,TRBV7-9,CASSLRRRTESTDTQYF,TGTGCCAGCAGCCTCCGCCGCCGGACAGAGAGCACAGATACGCAGTATTTT
TRBD2,-,TRBJ2-1,TRBV3-1,CASSQVSGRADNEQFF,TGTGCCAGCAGCCAAGTGAGCGGGAGGGCGGACAATGAGCAGTTCTTC
TRBD2,-,TRBJ2-3,TRBV12-3/TRBV12-4,CASSLARVLAPTRSTDTQYF,TGTGCCAGCAGTTTAGCGCGTGTACTAGCGCCCACGAGAAGCACAGATACGCAGTATTTT
-,few,TRBJ2-7,TRBV7-6,CASSSPFSRGRYEQYF,TGTGCCAGCAGCTCGCCCTTCAGCCGAGGGCGCTACGAGCAGTACTTC
TRBD2,-,TRBJ2-1,TRBV25-1,CASSEGLGVGNEQFF,TGTGCCAGCAGTGAGGGACTAGGAGTAGGCAATGAGCAGTTCTTC
-,once,TRBJ2-3,TRBV25-1,CASRGGPMYF,TGTGCCAGCAGAGGGGGTCCCATGTATTTT
-,many,TRBJ1-6,TRBV12-3/TRBV12-4,CASSFGRGGSPLHF,TGTGCCAGCAGTTTCGGCAGGGGAGGGTCACCCCTCCACTTT
-,-,TRBJ2-3,TRBV9,CASSVFSTGLDTQYF,TGTGCCAGCAGCGTATTTTCAACTGGGTTGGATACGCAGTATTTT
-,few,TRBJ2-3,TRBV5-6,CASSLGRQDTQYF,TGTGCCAGCAGCTTGGGACGGCAAGATACGCAGTATTTT
-,few,TRBJ2-7,TRBV9,CASSGLTGYEQYF,TGTGCCAGCAGCGGGTTGACGGGCTACGAGCAGTACTTC
TRBD2,-,TRBJ2-3,TRBV6-1,CASSLGFSSGSSTDTQYF,TGTGCCAGCAGCCTGGGGTTTTCTAGCGGGAGTAGCACAGATACGCAGTATTTT
-,-,TRBJ2-1,TRBV29-1,CSGGFTRFGYNEQFF,TGCAGCGGGGGATTTACTAGGTTTGGGTACAATGAGCAGTTCTTC
TRBD2,-,TRBJ2-1,TRBV11-2,CASSPLASGVGNEQFF,TGTGCCAGCAGCCCCCTGGCTAGCGGGGTGGGGAATGAGCAGTTCTTC
TRBD2,-,TRBJ2-7,TRBV7-2,CASSPIAGTYEQYF,TGTGCCAGCAGCCCGATAGCGGGGACCTACGAGCAGTACTTC
-,once,TRBJ2-7,TRBV2,CASKEQDYEQYF,TGTGCCAGCAAGGAACAGGATTACGAGCAGTACTTC
TRBD2,-,TRBJ2-5,TRBV7-8,CASSHLNRGTSEKTQYF,TGTGCCAGCAGTCACCTAAATAGGGGGACTAGCGAAAAGACCCAGTACTTC
TRBD1,-,TRBJ1-1,TRBV29-1,CSVVRGQGGEAFF,TGCAGCGTTGTAAGGGGACAGGGAGGTGAAGCTTTCTTT
-,-,TRBJ2-6,TRBV5-1,CASSSWTGETSGANVLTF,TGCGCCAGCAGCTCCTGGACGGGGGAAACCTCTGGGGCCAACGTCCTGACTTTC
TRBD2,-,TRBJ2-3,TRBV10-3,CAISESSGVEYF,TGTGCCATCAGTGAGTCTAGCGGGGTCGAGTATTTT
-,-,TRBJ2-7,TRBV24-1,CATSDLLPARAYEQYF,TGTGCCACCAGTGATTTGCTACCGGCTAGGGCCTACGAGCAGTACTTC
-,-,TRBJ1-6,TRBV7-9,CASSDNNSPLHF,TGTGCCAGCAGCGATAATAATTCACCCCTCCACTTT
-,-,TRBJ2-1,TRBV20-1,CSARDMVGVAYNEQFF,TGCAGTGCTAGAGATATGGTGGGAGTCGCGTACAATGAGCAGTTCTTC
-,few,TRBJ2-7,TRBV12-3/TRBV12-4,CASSLEGRPYEQYF,TGTGCCAGCAGTTTAGAGGGACGGCCCTACGAGCAGTACTTC
TRBD2,-,TRBJ2-1,TRBV29-1,CSVEKGRLAVNEQFF,TGCAGCGTTGAAAAGGGGCGACTAGCGGTTAATGAGCAGTTCTTC
TRBD2,-,TRBJ2-7,TRBV13,CASSLPTSGYYEQYF,TGTGCCAGCAGCCTGCCGACTAGCGGGTACTACGAGCAGTACTTC
TRBD2,many,TRBJ2-5,TRBV15,CATSRLEGTSGQYF,TGTGCCACCAGCAGGCTAGAAGGGACTAGCGGGCAGTACTTC
TRBD2,-,TRBJ2-1,TRBV2,CASEWLAAHNEQFF,TGTGCCAGTGAATGGCTAGCGGCCCACAATGAGCAGTTCTTC
TRBD1,-,TRBJ1-1,TRBV29-1,CSVDDPGTGGTEAFF,TGCAGCGTTGACGACCCCGGGACAGGGGGCACTGAAGCTTTCTTT
TRBD2,few,TRBJ2-1,TRBV10-3,CAISEPGLAGGNEQFF,TGTGCCATCAGTGAGCCGGGACTAGCGGGAGGCAATGAGCAGTTCTTC
TRBD1,once,TRBJ1-1,TRBV10-3,CAIREDRNPTEAFF,TGTGCCATCAGGGAGGACAGGAATCCCACTGAAGCTTTCTTT
-,-,TRBJ1-1,TRBV15,CATSRELSPGEAFF,TGTGCCACCAGCAGAGAATTGTCCCCCGGAGAAGCTTTCTTT
TRBD2,-,TRBJ2-3,TRBV10-3,CAISDTSGRTTDTQYF,TGTGCCATCAGTGACACTAGCGGGAGAACGACAGATACGCAGTATTTT
-,-,TRBJ1-5,TRBV2,CASSETAINQPQHF,TGTGCCAGCAGTGAGACAGCGATCAATCAGCCCCAGCATTTT
TRBD2,many,TRBJ2-1,TRBV5-5,CASSLDSGTYNEQFF,TGCGCCAGCAGCTTGGATAGCGGGACCTACAATGAGCAGTTCTTC
-,-,TRBJ2-7,TRBV6-5,CASSYFTNGSSYEQYF,TGTGCCAGCAGTTACTTCACTAACGGTAGCTCCTACGAGCAGTACTTC
-,-,TRBJ2-7,TRBV11-2,CASSLDGQVYEQYF,TGTGCCAGCAGCTTAGATGGGCAGGTCTACGAGCAGTACTTC
-,many,TRBJ2-7,TRBV12-3/TRBV12-4,CASRQSSYEQYF,TGTGCCAGCAGACAGAGCTCCTACGAGCAGTACTTC
TRBD1,many,TRBJ2-7,TRBV10-3,CAIGQGYEQYF,TGTGCCATAGGACAGGGGTACGAGCAGTACTTC
-,many,TRBJ2-4,TRBV14,CASSHRMGQLGNIQYF,TGTGCCAGCAGCCACCGAATGGGTCAACTTGGGAACATTCAGTACTTC